The rows below give T cell receptor beta chains drawn from one sample of a study of tissue T cells after allogeneic stem cell transplantation. Profiled with immunoSEQ multiplex PCR; TCRdb holds only in-frame clones, not every one. The sample yields some 280 clones, 70% to 80% seen once. Sequenced material: ileal tissue, taken at autopsy. These receptors all come from a female patient between 40 and 75 years old with steroid-refractory graft-versus-host disease after an allogeneic stem cell transplant. Some T cells may have originated in the graft donor. Both conserved end residues are part of each CDR3. Fields, in order: CDR3 DNA, CDR3 protein, D gene, J gene, V gene, clone size. A D gene is named only where the DNA matches it firmly. Clone sizes are given selectively: once, few, many, or a class where the clone is expanded.

DNA: TGTGCCAGCAGCTCGGGGGGGACTAACACAGATACGCAGTATTTT
CDR3: CASSSGGTNTDTQYF
D: TRBD2
J: TRBJ2-3
V: TRBV7-2
size: NA

DNA: TGTGCCAGCAGCCAAGCCGGCTGGGGTGAGCAGTTCTTC
CDR3: CASSQAGWGEQFF
D: NA
J: TRBJ2-1
V: TRBV27
size: NA

DNA: TGTGCCAGCATGAGGGGCCGGGGCTCCTACGAGCAGTACTTC
CDR3: CASMRGRGSYEQYF
D: NA
J: TRBJ2-7
V: TRBV2
size: NA

DNA: TGTGCCAGCAGCACTTTCAGCTCTGGGGCCAACGTCCTGACTTTC
CDR3: CASSTFSSGANVLTF
D: NA
J: TRBJ2-6
V: TRBV7-2
size: NA

DNA: TGTGCCAGCAGTTTATTCGGCCTAGCGGGTCGGCCTAGCACAGATACGCAGTATTTT
CDR3: CASSLFGLAGRPSTDTQYF
D: TRBD2
J: TRBJ2-3
V: TRBV27
size: NA

DNA: TGTGCCAGCAGGCTTCAGGGCTCTGGAAACACCATATATTTT
CDR3: CASRLQGSGNTIYF
D: NA
J: TRBJ1-3
V: TRBV3-1/TRBV3-2
size: NA

DNA: TGTGCCAGCAGCTTAGGACAGACCGAGGGGCCCCAGCATTTT
CDR3: CASSLGQTEGPQHF
D: NA
J: TRBJ1-5
V: TRBV7-9
size: NA

DNA: TGCAGCGTTGAAGGTAGCGAGAACACAGATACGCAGTATTTT
CDR3: CSVEGSENTDTQYF
D: NA
J: TRBJ2-3
V: TRBV29-1
size: NA

DNA: TGTGCCAGCAGCCAGCCAAGACAGCTGAACACTGAAGCTTTCTTT
CDR3: CASSQPRQLNTEAFF
D: NA
J: TRBJ1-1
V: TRBV4-2
size: once

DNA: TGTGCCAGCAGTTACTCGATGGGGAGCGGCTACACCTTC
CDR3: CASSYSMGSGYTF
D: NA
J: TRBJ1-2
V: TRBV6-5
size: NA

DNA: TGTGCCAGCAGGCTGCAAGAGACCCAGTACTTC
CDR3: CASRLQETQYF
D: NA
J: TRBJ2-5
V: TRBV11-2
size: NA

DNA: TGTGCCAGCAGTTGGGCAAGGGACCCTACTACGCAGTATTTT
CDR3: CASSWARDPTTQYF
D: NA
J: TRBJ2-3
V: TRBV6-5
size: NA

DNA: TGTGCCAGCAGCTTGTTCTATAGCTCCTACGAGCAGTACTTC
CDR3: CASSLFYSSYEQYF
D: NA
J: TRBJ2-7
V: TRBV5-6
size: few

DNA: TGTGCCAGCAGCTTAGCCTACAGGGGTACCAGCTCTGGGGCCAACGTCCTGACTTTC
CDR3: CASSLAYRGTSSGANVLTF
D: TRBD1
J: TRBJ2-6
V: TRBV7-9
size: once

DNA: TGTGCCAGCAGCCAATATTACGGGACGGAGAACACTGAAGCTTTCTTT
CDR3: CASSQYYGTENTEAFF
D: NA
J: TRBJ1-1
V: TRBV3-1/TRBV3-2
size: NA

DNA: TGTGCCATCAGTGAAAATCGGGACCGTAATGAAAAACTGTTTTTT
CDR3: CAISENRDRNEKLFF
D: NA
J: TRBJ1-4
V: TRBV10-3
size: NA

DNA: TGTGCCAGCAGCTTAGCGCACGGTCAGCCCCAGCATTTT
CDR3: CASSLAHGQPQHF
D: NA
J: TRBJ1-5
V: TRBV7-8
size: NA

DNA: TGTGCCAGCAGCTTACTGGGACTAGCGGGAGGAGGGTACAATGAGCAGTTCTTC
CDR3: CASSLLGLAGGGYNEQFF
D: TRBD2
J: TRBJ2-1
V: TRBV7-6
size: NA

DNA: TGTGCCAGCAGCCTAGGGACTAGCGGGAAGTACGAGCAGTACTTC
CDR3: CASSLGTSGKYEQYF
D: TRBD2
J: TRBJ2-7
V: TRBV9
size: NA

DNA: TGTGCCAGCAGCTTGGCTCGACAAGAGACCCAGTACTTC
CDR3: CASSLARQETQYF
D: NA
J: TRBJ2-5
V: TRBV5-8
size: NA

DNA: TGTGCCGGTCTTTGGAGGCGCGGGACCCAGTACTTC
CDR3: CAGLWRRGTQYF
D: NA
J: TRBJ2-5
V: TRBV2
size: NA

DNA: TGTGCCAGCAGCTTAGCCTTGGACAGAGCGGAGACCCAGTACTTC
CDR3: CASSLALDRAETQYF
D: NA
J: TRBJ2-5
V: TRBV11-2
size: once

DNA: TGTGCCACCAGTGAGGGGGGAGAGACCCAGTACTTC
CDR3: CATSEGGETQYF
D: NA
J: TRBJ2-5
V: TRBV24-1
size: NA